The source of this TCR beta chain is a study of T cells in localized non-small cell lung cancer (dated by TCRdb to the early 2020s). As for the study more broadly: T cell repertoires of 236 early-stage NSCLC patients were analyzed, with tumors being compared against uninvolved tumor-adjacent lungs. The cohort comprised 200 to 300 treatment-naïve NSCLC patients with resected, localized lung tumors. The mean age of the NSCLC patients was about 67 years, with 130 or so men and nearly 110 women.

A word on this clone: Its antigen specificity is not known. No per-base quality is available; no much larger clone lies one base away.

At diagnosis, tumor, uninvolved tumor-adjacent lung and peripheral blood were collected and then preserved as a mix of FFPE and fresh-frozen material. For TCR repertoire profiling, the blood samples were analyzed as peripheral blood mononuclear cells. Study-wide conclusions, independent of this receptor: Multi-region tumor sequencing was not performed, so intratumor heterogeneity could not be excluded. Uninvolved tumor-adjacent lung showed the highest T cell clonality, higher than tumor, which suggests more focused antigenic responses in the uninvolved tumor-adjacent lung. Because the study design was exploratory, TCR variables were selected using unadjusted p-values without false-discovery rate correction. Longer overall survival was associated with higher T cell density in blood, whereas shorter survival was associated with higher clonality in adjacent lung. A median of about 55 of the top 100 tumor clones were detected in paired uninvolved adjacent lung, and approximately 28 of these tumor clones were also found among the top 100 clones of the paired uninvolved adjacent lung.

TCR beta CDR3 regions were sequenced from DNA using the immunoSEQ Assay. The authors' analysis ran thus. T cell density was computed as TCR beta template counts normalized to usable DNA estimated by amplifying housekeeping genes. Richness was estimated with the preseqR package, extrapolating to 400,000 templates for PBMC samples and 120,000 templates for tissue samples. Clonality was defined by subtracting Pielou's evenness from one. Differential abundance testing on productive amino-acid clonotypes, with a minimum total count of 5 and an alpha of 0.1, was used to identify tissue-enriched TCRs. The Jaccard Index and the Morisita Overlap Index were used to measure how much the repertoires overlapped between compartments. GLIPH clustered TCR beta CDR3s with public tetramer-defined viral CDR3s; viral motifs required at least three viral sequences plus V-gene enrichment. Held by TCRdb, this immuneACCESS table contains in-frame sequences only and omits some clones. Under half of the omission traces to an unresolved V gene where checked; the cause of the rest is unknown. V, J and clone size are taken as reported in that table, and D and trimming were inferred from the DNA itself. The sample profile shows around 35,000 clones; 93% of them were found once. Jointly, the top ten make up 7% to 9% of the sample.

The germline V gene (reference sequence) supplies CDR1 LNHDA and CDR2 SQIVND. V lost 5 bases and J lost 3 bases, and the count of bases not matched to a germline gene is 5. CDR3 length: 14 amino acids, cysteine to phenylalanine. Left in the record is the CDR3 DNA by itself, 42 bases read in frame from the first base. The sequencing here drew on peripheral blood, taken before any cancer treatment. The clonotype originates from a female donor aged 60 or older with stage I lung adenocarcinoma. This sequence uses TRBV19 and TRBJ2-7; TRBD1 matches 9 bases in the middle. The nucleotide sequence reads as follows: TGTGCCAGTAGTCCCTGGGGACAGGGCTACGAGCAGTACTTC. Translated, it reads CASSPWGQGYEQYF.